A selection of T cell receptor beta chains follows, all from one sample in a study of PD-L1 blockade in urothelial cancer. Sequenced by immunoSEQ multiplex PCR; TCRdb stores in-frame clones only, minus some. The table shows around 53,000 clones, with nearly 85% occurring only once. The sample was PBMCs, taken around atezolizumab (anti-PD-L1) treatment. These TCRs come from a man between 35 and 55 years old with urothelial cancer. The CDR3 runs from the conserved cysteine through the conserved F or W. D genes are given only for firm matches. Not every row has a clone size; where given, it reads once, few, many or a size class.

clone_size | j_call | d_call | v_call | cdr3_nt | cdr3_aa
- | TRBJ2-3 | - | TRBV9 | TGTGCCAGCAGCCCTACTGTAGATACGCAGTATTTT | CASSPTVDTQYF
once | TRBJ2-7 | - | TRBV28 | TGTGCCAGCAGTTCATCATCAGCCGCGGGATACGAGCAGTACTTC | CASSSSSAAGYEQYF
once | TRBJ2-7 | TRBD2 | TRBV5-6 | TGTGCCAGCAGCTTGGGGACTAGCGGGCCTTACGAGCAGTACTTC | CASSLGTSGPYEQYF
- | TRBJ2-2 | TRBD1 | TRBV28 | TGTGCCAGCAGTTCAGGGACAGTCGGGGAGCTGTTTTTT | CASSSGTVGELFF
- | TRBJ2-1 | TRBD2 | TRBV11-1 | TGTGCCAGCAGCAGACTAGCGGGCGCAGCCATCTCCTACAATGAGCAGTTCTTC | CASSRLAGAAISYNEQFF
- | TRBJ2-4 | TRBD2 | TRBV19 | TGTGCCAGTAGTGGGTTAGCGGGAGGGGACAAAAACATTCAGTACTTC | CASSGLAGGDKNIQYF
- | TRBJ2-3 | TRBD2 | TRBV4-1 | TGCGCCAGCAGCCAAGATGTCAGGACTCGGACTAGCAGGGCAGATACGCAGTATTTT | CASSQDVRTRTSRADTQYF
- | TRBJ2-1 | - | TRBV5-1 | TGCGCCAGCAGTTCGGGTCCGGGTACCGGTGACAATGAGCAGTTCTTC | CASSSGPGTGDNEQFF
once | TRBJ2-7 | TRBD1 | TRBV11-2 | TGTGCCAGCGGGGGACAGGCGGATCAGTACTTC | CASGGQADQYF
- | TRBJ2-1 | - | TRBV5-1 | TGCGCCAGCAGCTTGGCCGGGGGTGGCTACAATGAGCAGTTCTTC | CASSLAGGGYNEQFF
- | TRBJ2-5 | TRBD2 | TRBV5-4 | TGTGCCAGCAGCCAAGGGACTAGCGGGAAGAAAGAGACCCAGTACTTC | CASSQGTSGKKETQYF
- | TRBJ2-3 | TRBD2 | TRBV10-3 | TGTGCCATCAGAGGGACTAGCGGGAGGGCAGGGGGTACGCAGTATTTT | CAIRGTSGRAGGTQYF
- | TRBJ2-3 | - | TRBV30 | TGTGCCTGGAGTCTAGGAATAGATACGCAGTATTTT | CAWSLGIDTQYF
- | TRBJ1-1 | - | TRBV19 | TGTGCCAGTAGTAGGGGGACAACCCCGGGGGCTTTCTTT | CASSRGTTPGAFF
- | TRBJ2-1 | - | TRBV10-1 | TGCGCCAGCAGTGAGGACGGGAGCTCTAGGGATGAGCAGTTCTTC | CASSEDGSSRDEQFF
- | TRBJ1-5 | - | TRBV29-1 | TGCAGCGTCGGGGGAAGACAGCATAGCAATCAGCCCCAGCATTTT | CSVGGRQHSNQPQHF
- | TRBJ2-7 | - | TRBV30 | TGTGCCTGGAGTGAACAGGGTCGAGAGCAGTACTTC | CAWSEQGREQYF
- | TRBJ2-5 | - | TRBV19 | TGTGCCAGTAGTATCGGGGGAGATGGGACCCAGTACTTC | CASSIGGDGTQYF
- | TRBJ2-3 | TRBD2 | TRBV2 | TGTGCCAGCAGTGGGCTAGCGGAGACCCCTATTAGCACAGATACGCAGTATTTT | CASSGLAETPISTDTQYF
- | TRBJ1-5 | - | TRBV30 | TGTGCCTGGAGACCACCGGGGAACAATCAGCCCCAGCATTTT | CAWRPPGNNQPQHF
- | TRBJ2-2 | TRBD1 | TRBV4-1 | TGCGCCAGCAGCCAAGATGGGCAGGGGGCTCAGACCGGGGAGCTGTTTTTT | CASSQDGQGAQTGELFF
medium-sized | TRBJ2-1 | - | TRBV7-6 | TGTGCCAGCAGTCGGGGTGGTAATGAGCAGTTCTTC | CASSRGGNEQFF
few | TRBJ2-7 | - | TRBV7-8 | TGTGCCAGCAGCTTACAGGCCCACTACGAGCAGTACTTC | CASSLQAHYEQYF
- | TRBJ2-7 | - | TRBV4-1 | TGCGCCAGCAGCCAGAGCCCCTACGAGCAGTACTTC | CASSQSPYEQYF
few | TRBJ2-3 | TRBD1 | TRBV6-1 | TGTGCCAGCAGTGCGATGAACAGGGGAGCAGATACGCAGTATTTT | CASSAMNRGADTQYF
- | TRBJ2-3 | - | TRBV6-6 | TGTGCCAGCTCTGCGGGCTTTACAGATACGCAGTATTTT | CASSAGFTDTQYF
- | TRBJ2-7 | TRBD1 | TRBV28 | TGTGCCAGCAGTTCAAGCCGGGACAGGGTAGGGCAGTACTTC | CASSSSRDRVGQYF
- | TRBJ2-1 | TRBD2 | TRBV7-9 | TGTGCCAGCAGCGAGGGAGCGGGGGAGTTCTTC | CASSEGAGEFF
few | TRBJ1-3 | TRBD1 | TRBV30 | TGTGCCTGGGACAGGGACGGAAACACCATATATTTT | CAWDRDGNTIYF
- | TRBJ2-7 | - | TRBV5-1 | TGCGCCAGCAGCTTGAATTCCTTGGGGGCGCAGTACTTC | CASSLNSLGAQYF
- | TRBJ1-1 | TRBD1 | TRBV2 | TGTGCCAGCAGTGCAACAGGGGAGACTGAAGCTTTCTTT | CASSATGETEAFF
- | TRBJ1-2 | TRBD1 | TRBV28 | TGTGCCAGCAGTTTAAGGGACAGGGAAGGAAATGGCTACACCTTC | CASSLRDREGNGYTF
- | TRBJ1-2 | - | TRBV6-5 | TGTGCCAGCAGTTCGGACACCTACCCATTTAACTATGGCTACACCTTC | CASSSDTYPFNYGYTF
- | TRBJ1-5 | TRBD1 | TRBV6-5 | TGTGCCAGCCAGGGGGATTACGGCAATCAGCCCCAGCATTTT | CASQGDYGNQPQHF
- | TRBJ1-1 | TRBD1 | TRBV15 | TGTGCCACCAGCGGAGGACAGGGCAGGAAAACTGAAGCTTTCTTT | CATSGGQGRKTEAFF
- | TRBJ1-5 | - | TRBV5-1 | TGCGCCAGCAGCTTTGGCTTACAGCCTGATCAGCCCCAGCATTTT | CASSFGLQPDQPQHF
- | TRBJ1-1 | TRBD1 | TRBV19 | TGTGCCAGTAGTATCACCGGGACAGTGAACACTGAAGCTTTCTTT | CASSITGTVNTEAFF
- | TRBJ2-5 | - | TRBV7-3 | TGTGCCAGCAGCTCGACAGTGACCTCGGAGACCCAGTACTTC | CASSSTVTSETQYF
few | TRBJ1-1 | - | TRBV20-1 | TGCAGTTCGGACACACACACTGAAGCTTTCTTT | CSSDTHTEAFF
once | TRBJ1-2 | - | TRBV6-5 | TGTGCCAGCCGAAACTCTGATGGCTACACCTTC | CASRNSDGYTF
- | TRBJ1-5 | - | TRBV5-1 | TGCGCCAGCAGACTAGGGGAGGATCAGCCCCAGCATTTT | CASRLGEDQPQHF
- | TRBJ2-3 | TRBD2 | TRBV5-1 | TGCGCCAGCAGCTTGCGGAGCGGGAGGGCCGCAGATACGCAGTATTTT | CASSLRSGRAADTQYF
- | TRBJ2-3 | - | TRBV29-1 | TGCAGCGCGAAGACGGGGACTAGCACAGATACGCAGTATTTT | CSAKTGTSTDTQYF
- | TRBJ2-6 | TRBD1 | TRBV11-2 | TGTGCCAGCAGCACACCGTACCGGGACAGAGCCTCTGGGGCCAACGTCCTGACTTTC | CASSTPYRDRASGANVLTF
- | TRBJ2-7 | TRBD1 | TRBV28 | TGTGCCAGCAGCTTCGGGACAGGGGGCTACTACGAGCAGTACTTC | CASSFGTGGYYEQYF
- | TRBJ1-4 | - | TRBV4-3 | TGCGCCAGCAGCCAAGATTTACTACCTAATGAAAAACTGTTTTTT | CASSQDLLPNEKLFF
- | TRBJ2-3 | - | TRBV7-9 | TGTGCCAGCAGCCCGAGCGGGCTAGCCGCAGATACGCAGTATTTT | CASSPSGLAADTQYF
- | TRBJ2-2 | TRBD2 | TRBV4-3 | TGCGCCAGCAGCCAAGAGATAGCGGGAGGGAACACCGGGGAGCTGTTTTTT | CASSQEIAGGNTGELFF
- | TRBJ2-7 | - | TRBV4-1 | TGCGCCAGCAGCCTCCTACTCGAGGGCTCCTACGAGCAGTACTTC | CASSLLLEGSYEQYF
- | TRBJ2-1 | TRBD2 | TRBV11-3 | TGTGCCAGCAGCTTACGGGAGGGCCTGGGGTACAATGAGCAGTTCTTC | CASSLREGLGYNEQFF
- | TRBJ2-6 | - | TRBV6-1 | TGTGCCAGCAGTGAAGTACGCACCGCAGGGGCTGGGGCCAACGTCCTGACTTTC | CASSEVRTAGAGANVLTF
- | TRBJ2-1 | TRBD1 | TRBV6-1 | TGTGCCAGCAAGAAAGAGGGACAGACATACAATGAGCAGTTCTTC | CASKKEGQTYNEQFF
- | TRBJ1-1 | - | TRBV27 | TGTGCCAGCAGTTCAGGCGGGGCCGGGAACACTGAAGCTTTCTTT | CASSSGGAGNTEAFF
- | TRBJ1-1 | - | TRBV4-1 | TGCGCCAGCAGCCCTTCAGGAAAAGCCGAAGCTTTCTTT | CASSPSGKAEAFF
- | TRBJ2-5 | - | TRBV14 | TGTGCCAGCAGCCAAGTCTCCGGGGGAGCGAGAGAGACCCAGTACTTC | CASSQVSGGARETQYF
- | TRBJ2-7 | TRBD1 | TRBV10-3 | TGTGCCATCAGTGCCGGGACAGGGAGCGAGCAGTACTTC | CAISAGTGSEQYF
- | TRBJ1-5 | - | TRBV27 | TGTGCCAGCAGTTTATCGGGGGGGGGTTATGGCAATCAGCCCCAGCATTTT | CASSLSGGGYGNQPQHF
- | TRBJ1-2 | - | TRBV4-1 | TGCGCCAGCAGCCCCAGGCCTATTGATGGCTACACCTTC | CASSPRPIDGYTF
- | TRBJ1-2 | - | TRBV5-1 | TGCGCCAGCAGTGACAGGAACTATGGCTACACCTTC | CASSDRNYGYTF
- | TRBJ2-7 | - | TRBV28 | TGTGCCAGCAGTGCAATAAGGGCAGGGATGGGTAGCGAGCAGTACTTC | CASSAIRAGMGSEQYF